What follows are 8 T cell receptor beta chains derived from one specimen sequenced in a study of blood T cell repertoires in COVID-19 (dated by TCRdb to about 2020). The receptor library was made with the immunoSEQ multiplex PCR assay. The clones in this table, taken by TCRdb from immuneACCESS, are in-frame only. Not every clone is retained; where verified, under half of the shortfall comes from an unresolved V gene, and the cause of the rest is unknown. The sample table shows about 230,000 clones, and roughly 81% are seen once. The ten largest clones represent 0.85% to 1% of the sample. Sequenced sample: peripheral blood. The receptors stem from a man aged 40-49 years with acute or convalescent COVID-19.

The rearrangement joins TRBV12-5 to TRBJ2-1; D ambiguous. This CDR3 contains 13 residues. Trimming cost V 1 base and J 9 bases, with 10 bases left between them. From germline, CDR1 is LGHNT and CDR2 FRNRAP. The CDR3 DNA reads TGTGCTAGTGGTTTGGGACCACTAAGTGAGCAGTTCTTC. Amino acid sequence: CASGLGPLSEQFF.

The V call is TRBV10-3, the J call TRBJ1-5; possible D gene TRBD1, 6 bases. The CDR3 loop spans 13 amino acids. CDR1 and CDR2 (germline): ENHRY, SYGVKD. The germline V and J ends were trimmed by 7 bases and 4 bases, with 11 bases remaining between them. The CDR3 DNA sequence: TGTGCCATCACGCAGGGGAAGAATCAGCCCCAGCATTTT. Translating it yields CAITQGKNQPQHF.

This clone was picked up one time. This chain links TRBV5-4 with TRBJ2-1; D is perhaps TRBD2 (5 bases). CDR3 length equals 15 residues. Between the trimmed V and J ends, which lost 4 bases and 4 bases, there was a span of 15 bases. CDR1 is SGHNT and CDR2 is YYREEE in the germline V gene (reference sequence). CDR3 nucleotides: TGTGCCAGCAGCCTCGACGGTTCGGGGTACAATGAGCAGTTCTTC. Translated, it gives CASSLDGSGYNEQFF.

This chain links TRBV6-4 with TRBJ2-1; 11 bases match TRBD2. The germline V gene encodes CDR1 MRHNA and CDR2 SNTAGT. The CDR3 has 15 amino acids. J was trimmed by 8 bases and V by 3 bases; bases with no gene match: 6. CDR3 loop: CASSELAGERDEQFF. The CDR3 nucleotides are TGTGCCAGCAGTGAACTAGCGGGGGAACGGGATGAGCAGTTCTTC.

The V gene is TRBV11-1, the J gene TRBJ2-5; 12 bases line up with TRBD2. Germline lookup yields CDR1 SGHAT and CDR2 FQDESV (reference sequence). This CDR3 spans 13 amino acids. V lost 6 bases and J lost 4; bases outside the gene matches: 0. The CDR3 DNA follows: TGTGCCAGCAGACTAGCGGGGGGAGAGACCCAGTACTTC. Translated, it gives CASRLAGGETQYF.

The rearrangement links TRBV7-6 to TRBJ1-2; D not certain. Germline CDR1 is SGHVS and CDR2 is FNYEAQ. The CDR3 totals 12 residues. V was clipped by 4 bases and J by 3 bases, with 6 bases between them. The CDR3 bases are TGTGCCAGCAGCTCAGGTTACTATGGCTACACCTTC. Translated, it gives CASSSGYYGYTF.

V usage is TRBV6-5 and J usage is TRBJ1-4; the match to TRBD1 covers 7 bases. This CDR3 has 14 residues. The J segment lost 6 bases and the V segment lost 10 bases, leaving 11 bases of the junction unmatched. Germline V gene lookup returns CDR1 MNHEY and CDR2 SVGAGI. CDR3 sequence reads: CATERQGQDEKLFF. The CDR3 bases are TGTGCCACGGAAAGACAGGGCCAAGATGAAAAACTGTTTTTT.

This clone was detected only once. The chain recombines TRBV7-9 with TRBJ1-2, with a weak D call TRBD1 (5 bases). Trimming took off 5 bases at V and 4 bases at J, with 17 bases between the two ends. The CDR3 runs 15 residues. Germline lookup yields CDR1 SEHNR and CDR2 FQNEAQ (reference sequence). The CDR3 DNA reads as TGTGCCAGCAGCGGAACCTTCGGGGGTCCCTATGGCTACACCTTC. This codes for CASSGTFGGPYGYTF.